The present TCR beta chain was sequenced within a study of blood T cell repertoires in COVID-19. In the study overall: COVID-19 samples from acute and convalescent phases originated in the United States, Italy and Spain. T cells, B-cell-depleted T cells, or PBMCs supplied cDNA or gDNA.

Study processing details: Estimates of nucleated cell counts were drawn from the amplification of reference gene primers. Profiling relied on immunoSEQ multiplex PCR, and the TCRdb table lists in-frame clones only, not all of them. The D gene and trimming were derived from the DNA, and the V and J assignments and clone size from that table. The sample includes fewer than 300,000 clones, 80% to 85% of them seen just once. The CDR3 runs 16 residues. Germline lookup yields CDR1 SQVTM and CDR2 ANQGSEA. Between the trimmed V and J ends, which lost 5 bases and 1 base, there was a span of 20 bases. This sequence was found in a woman in her sixties or seventies with active or convalescent COVID-19. Material for sequencing was peripheral blood. This sequence joins TRBV29-1 and TRBJ1-1; weak D call: TRBD1 (6 bases). The CDR3 coding sequence is TGCAGCGTTCGCGGTACAGGGTTCCCACAGAACACTGAAGCTTTCTTT. Its translation is CSVRGTGFPQNTEAFF.